This T cell receptor (beta chain) was recovered during a study of shared clonotypes between healthy human individuals. For the study at large: Donors consisted of a couple of women and a few men between 18 and 49. The study, taken as a whole, reports: Blood was the sole source, and tissue repertoires probably differ.

J lost 11 bases, V lost 4 bases, and 16 bases had no gene match. The length of the CDR3 is 16 residues. The germline CDR1 and CDR2 sequences are MNHEY and SMNVEV (reference sequence). Remarks on this clone: Antigen specificity is unknown.

Original processing methods: ImmunoSEQ only sent back junction sequences with no quality scores, so filtering was done differently. The assay was immunoSEQ multiplex PCR, and TCRdb's table has in-frame clones only and misses some. Clonal size and the V and J genes are those of that table, whereas D and trimming came from the DNA. The profile covers approximately 530,000 clones, with roughly 95% appearing a single time and about 0.064% taken by the ten largest. Sequences were obtained from naive CD4+ T cells sorted from blood. Subset meaning: CD45RA+ positively selected. V gene TRBV27 combines with J gene TRBJ2-5; 10 bases match TRBD2. The source is a woman in her thirties in good health. The CDR3 loop reads CASSSLLLAGLSQQYF. In nucleotides, the CDR3 is TGTGCCAGCAGTTCCCTATTACTAGCGGGACTATCTCAGCAGTACTTC.